This entry lists 29 T cell receptor beta chains sequenced from one sample in a study of regulatory T cells in long-lasting Graves disease. Documented time point: newly diagnosed GD, antithyroid drugs for less than 3 months. Following extraction of RNA from PBMCs, that RNA was used to make the TCR library. Sequencing libraries for TCR beta were prepared with iRepertoire HTBI primers and Arm-PCR of CDR3 regions. MiXCR, applied by TCRdb to the multiplex PCR reads, yields one record per CDR3 protein. Of 500,000 or so distinct CDR3 sequences in the sample, roughly 16% were seen once. The same specimen was also included in a second study, on T cells in Graves' hyperthyroidism and ophthalmopathy.

Sequenced material: peripheral blood mononuclear cells (PBMCs), taken at new diagnosis, from a patient treated with antithyroid drugs. Source of these receptors: a middle-aged woman with Graves disease.

This chain joins TRBV7-9 and TRBJ2-7; D remains ambiguous. The germline CDR1 and CDR2 sequences are SEHNR and FQNEAQ (reference sequence). Trimming removed 1 base at V and 1 base at J, with 8 bases between. This CDR3 has 14 residues. The chain's CDR3 is CASSLGRHSYEQYF. CDR3 bases: TGTGCCAGCAGCTTAGGCAGGCATTCCTACGAGCAGTACTTC.

This clonotype was recorded at least ten times. The V call is TRBV20-1, the J call TRBJ1-6; 7 bases align to TRBD1. The junction had 5 bases not matched to a gene; V was cut back by 0 bases and J by 9 bases. The CDR3 contains 14 residues. Germline lookup yields CDR1 DFQATT and CDR2 SNEGSKA (reference sequence). This chain's CDR3 is CSARDLGGGSPLHF. In nucleotides, the CDR3 is TGCAGTGCTAGAGATCTAGGGGGCGGTTCACCCCTCCACTTT.

The chain links TRBV7-9 to TRBJ1-4; 8 bases line up with TRBD1. CDR1 and CDR2 from the germline V gene are SEHNR and FQNEAQ (reference sequence). The CDR3 is 16 residues long. Losses at the gene ends were 0 bases for V and 12 bases for J; bases not matched to a gene: 12. CDR3 region: CASSLAGTGTAQELFF. Here the CDR3 DNA reads TGTGCCAGCAGCTTAGCGGGGACAGGTACCGCTCAGGAACTGTTTTTT. Full variable domain (remainder filled in from reference TRBV7-9 and TRBJ1-4): DTGVSQNPRHKITKRGQNVTFRCDPISEHNRLYWYRQTLGQGPEFLTYFQNEAQLEKSRLLSDRFSAERPKGSFSTLEIQRTEQGDSAMYLCASSLAGTGTAQELFFGSGTQLSVL.

This rearrangement joins TRBV19 to TRBJ2-1; D is undetermined. The CDR3 is 15 residues long. Deletions cut 1 base from V and 4 bases from J, with 11 bases between. The germline CDR1 and CDR2 sequences are LNHDA and SQIVND (reference sequence). The CDR3 is CASSIADTTYNEQFF. The DNA for the CDR3 is TGTGCCAGTAGTATAGCCGACACTACATACAATGAGCAGTTCTTC.

The chain uses TRBV14 and TRBJ2-2; 7 bases match TRBD1. V was pared by 2 bases and J by 1 base, with 10 bases of the junction left unmatched. The CDR3 runs to 18 residues. Germline CDR1 is SGHDN and CDR2 is FVKESK. CDR3 bases: TGTGCCAGCAGCCAACCGTCGACAGGGAAAATGAACACCGGGGAGCTGTTTTTT. Its protein product is CASSQPSTGKMNTGELFF.

A few counts support this clonotype. V gene TRBV3-1 combines with J gene TRBJ2-7, with a tentative D call TRBD2 (6 bases). The end of the DNA is better explained by TRBJ2-5, so the J call may be wrong. CDR3 length: 14 residues. The germline CDR1 and CDR2 sequences are LGHDT and YNNKEL (reference sequence). The CDR3 sequence: CASSQWTTQETQYF. The CDR3 DNA reads TGTGCCAGCAGCCAATGGACTACTCAAGAGACCCAGTACTTC.

The gene calls are TRBV12-3 or TRBV12-4 and TRBJ1-2; possible D gene TRBD1, 6 bases. The CDR3 is 15 amino acids. Trimming pared 4 bases from V and 4 bases from J, leaving 16 bases between. The CDR3 spells CASSSGAYRVYGYTF. The DNA of the CDR3 is TGTGCCAGCAGTTCTGGGGCTTACAGGGTCTATGGCTACACCTTC.

This clonotype has ten or more counts. This chain links TRBV2 with TRBJ2-2; TRBD2 matches at 12 bases. This CDR3 has 17 residues. The V and J ends lost 5 bases and 3 bases, in that order; junction bases with no gene match: 7. Germline CDR1 reads SNHLY; CDR2 reads FYNNEI. The CDR3 coding sequence is TGTGCCAGCAGTTCCGCTGGACTAGCGGGGTACACCGGGGAGCTGTTTTTT. Amino acid sequence: CASSSAGLAGYTGELFF.

This clonotype was detected many times. The rearrangement links TRBV2 to TRBJ1-5; TRBD1 is a possible D gene (5 bases). V dropped 7 bases and J dropped 0 bases, with 7 bases sitting between them. The CDR3 covers 13 residues. CDR1 and CDR2 from the germline V gene are SNHLY and FYNNEI. The chain's CDR3 is CASKGVSNQPQHF. The CDR3, as DNA: TGTGCCAGCAAAGGGGTTAGCAATCAGCCCCAGCATTTT.

This clonotype was counted many times. V is TRBV12-3 or TRBV12-4 and J is TRBJ1-2, with D possibly being TRBD1 (5 bases). The CDR3 covers 13 residues. Trimming stripped 5 bases from V and 2 bases from J, with 9 bases between. Written as DNA, the CDR3 is TGTGCCAGCAGTCCCAGGGTGAACTATGGCTACACCTTC. It yields the protein CASSPRVNYGYTF.

This clonotype was seen only a few times. The CDR3 DNA follows: TGTGCCAGCAGCCGAAGGACAGGAGGGAACACTGAAGCTTTCTTT. Its translation is CASSRRTGGNTEAFF. The chain links TRBV3-1 to TRBJ1-1; 7 nucleotides align to TRBD1. This CDR3 is 15 amino acids long. The V gene's germline CDR1 is LGHDT and CDR2 YNNKEL (reference sequence). V trimming: 4 bases; J trimming: 1 base; junction bases outside the gene matches: 6.

The table lists this clonotype with many counts. This sequence joins TRBV20-1 and TRBJ2-1; no reliable D call. The CDR3 spans 15 residues. Trimming shortened V by 3 bases and J by 6 bases, and 18 bases separated the two germline ends. The germline CDR1 and CDR2 sequences are DFQATT and SNEGSKA (reference sequence). This CDR3 reads CSASSGLQTINEQFF. The CDR3 DNA is TGCAGTGCTAGTTCCGGTTTACAGACGATCAATGAGCAGTTCTTC.

This sequence joins TRBV12-3 or TRBV12-4 and TRBJ2-1, with D perhaps TRBD1 (6 bases). This CDR3 contains 13 residues. V was pared by 6 bases and J by 4 bases, with 10 bases between. The CDR3 nucleotides are TGTGCCAGCAGAGGGGGACAATACAATGAGCAGTTCTTC. Encoded protein: CASRGGQYNEQFF.

A few counts support this clonotype. The gene calls are TRBV11-3 and TRBJ2-7, with 7 nucleotides matching TRBD2. The CDR3 loop spans 14 amino acids. Germline CDR1 is SGHNT and CDR2 is YENEEA. After removal of 1 base from V and 3 bases from J, the junction contained 3 bases not matched to a gene. The CDR3 nucleotides read TGTGCCAGCAGCTTAGGACTAGCCTTCTACGAGCAGTACTTC. Translated: CASSLGLAFYEQYF.

The V gene is TRBV9, the J gene TRBJ2-5; 7 bases map to TRBD1. V shed 0 bases and J 2 bases; nucleotides not matched to a gene: 4. Looked up from germline, CDR1 is SGDLS and CDR2 is YYNGEE. The length of the CDR3 is 15 residues. The CDR3 loop is CASSVEGTEQETQYF. The CDR3 DNA is TGTGCCAGCAGCGTAGAAGGGACAGAACAAGAGACCCAGTACTTC.

This clonotype appeared many times. The chain is built from TRBV7-9 and TRBJ2-5, with D perhaps assigned TRBD1 or TRBD2 (7 bases each). The length of the CDR3 is 14 residues. Trimming cost V 3 bases and J 5 bases, with 13 bases left between them. Per germline, CDR1 SEHNR and CDR2 FQNEAQ (reference sequence). CDR3 sequence (DNA): TGTGCCAGCAGCTTGCGACAGGGAGGGGAGACCCAGTACTTC. Amino acids: CASSLRQGGETQYF.

This clonotype was detected ten times or more. The chain has TRBV7-2 and TRBJ1-5, with D hard to call. The CDR3 is 12 amino acids. Germline V lookup: CDR1 SGHTA, CDR2 FQGNSA. Between the trimmed V and J ends, which lost 2 bases and 6 bases, there was a span of 5 bases. Here the CDR3 DNA reads TGTGCCAGCAGCTTAATGGCTCAGCCCCAGCATTTT. Protein sequence: CASSLMAQPQHF.

This clonotype was observed a few times. The rearrangement uses TRBV6-1 and TRBJ1-2, with TRBD1 identical over 11 bases. CDR3 length: 14 residues. Germline lookup yields CDR1 MNHNS and CDR2 SASEGT. The J segment lost 2 bases and the V segment lost 7 bases, leaving 3 bases of the junction unmatched. The CDR3 spells CASKRTGGNYGYTF. The CDR3 region has the DNA TGTGCCAGCAAAAGGACAGGGGGCAACTATGGCTACACCTTC.

The chain has TRBV3-1 and TRBJ1-3; D is ambiguous. Germline V gene data show CDR1 as LGHDT and CDR2 as YNNKEL (reference sequence). Trimming removed 0 bases from V and 8 bases from J, with 20 bases in between. The CDR3 has 17 amino acids. CDR3 loop: CASSQDIVLRRPDTIYF. The DNA of the CDR3 is TGTGCCAGCAGCCAAGACATCGTGCTGCGGCGCCCAGACACCATATATTTT.

This clonotype was counted many times. The rearrangement links TRBV2 to TRBJ2-7; D gene ambiguous. The CDR3 is 16 residues long. Trimming cost V 2 bases and J 0 bases, with 14 bases left between them. Germline lookup yields CDR1 SNHLY and CDR2 FYNNEI. The CDR3 sequence is CASSELAVRLSYEQYF. CDR3 nucleotides: TGTGCCAGCAGTGAACTGGCTGTCAGACTCTCCTACGAGCAGTACTTC. Full variable domain (rest looked up from reference TRBV2 and TRBJ2-7): EPEVTQTPSHQVTQMGQEVILRCVPISNHLYFYWYRQILGQKVEFLVSFYNNEISEKSEIFDDQFSVERPDGSNFTLKIRSTKLEDSAMYFCASSELAVRLSYEQYFGPGTRLTVT.

This chain joins TRBV27 and TRBJ1-2, with TRBD1 identical over 12 bases. Germline-derived CDR1 and CDR2 are MNHEY and SMNVEV (reference sequence). The CDR3 covers 17 residues. V lost 3 bases, J lost 8 bases, and 13 bases stayed unmatched. The CDR3 loop reads CASSFLLQGQGAGGYTF. CDR3 in DNA: TGTGCCAGCAGTTTTTTGCTTCAGGGACAGGGGGCGGGAGGCTACACCTTC.

There are many counts of this clonotype. CDR3 sequence: CASSLGVGTSVLITEAFF. The DNA for the CDR3 is TGTGCCAGCAGCTTAGGAGTCGGGACATCCGTGTTGATCACTGAAGCTTTCTTT. The chain uses TRBV11-3 and TRBJ1-1, with D possibly being TRBD1 (6 bases). The V end was cut by 1 base, the J end by 4 bases, with 22 bases between. The germline V gene has CDR1 SGHNT and CDR2 YENEEA. The CDR3 consists of 18 residues.

The rearrangement links TRBV5-1 to TRBJ2-7; TRBD1 aligns across 7 bases. The CDR3 is made up of 16 amino acids. CDR1 and CDR2 from the germline V gene are SGHRS and YFSETQ. After removal of 4 bases from V and 4 bases from J, the junction contained 14 bases not matched to a gene. The CDR3 protein is CASSPTDTGQAYEQYF. CDR3 nucleotide sequence: TGCGCCAGCAGCCCTACGGACACAGGACAGGCTTACGAGCAGTACTTC.

This clonotype was observed a handful of times. The rearrangement joins TRBV5-8 to TRBJ1-5; the match to TRBD1 covers 10 bases. The CDR3 spans 15 residues. V was clipped by 0 bases and J by 6 bases; unmatched bases: 3. Germline values: CDR1 SGHTS, CDR2 YDEGEE. Here the CDR3 reads CASSLEGQGTQPQHF. Written as DNA, the CDR3 is TGTGCCAGCAGCTTGGAGGGACAGGGGACTCAGCCCCAGCATTTT.

This clonotype was found many times. The rearrangement joins TRBV10-3 to TRBJ2-3; D unclear. Per the germline V gene, CDR1 is ENHRY and CDR2 is SYGVKD. This CDR3 region has 12 residues. V shed 2 bases and J shed 3 bases, with 3 bases lying between them. The CDR3 here is CAISEATDTQYF. The CDR3 coding sequence is TGTGCCATCAGTGAGGCAACAGATACGCAGTATTTT.

This clonotype was recorded many times. This chain uses TRBV5-1 with TRBJ2-1, with 7 positions matching TRBD1. With 2 bases clipped from V and 14 bases from J, the junction kept 10 bases outside the gene matches. Germline V gene lookup returns CDR1 SGHRS and CDR2 YFSETQ. This CDR3 has 13 residues. CDR3 region: CASSLTGTVVKFF. As DNA, the CDR3 is TGCGCCAGCAGCTTAACCGGGACAGTCGTGAAGTTCTTC.

To note about this clonotype: A much larger clone differs by one base, so this may be a read error. This chain connects TRBV30 to TRBJ2-5, with no clear D. CDR1 and CDR2 (germline): GTSNPN, SVGIG (reference sequence). With 7 bases removed from V and 1 base from J, the gap between germline ends came to 13 bases. CDR3 length: 13 residues. The CDR3 DNA reads TGTGCCTCGACCTCCGAGCCCCAAGAGACCCAGTACTTC. Residues: CASTSEPQETQYF. The variable domain in full, completed from reference TRBV30 and TRBJ2-5, reads SQTIHQWPATLVQPVGSPLSLECTVEGTSNPNLYWYRQAAGRGLQLLFYSVGIGQISSEVPQNLSASRPQDRQFILSSKKLLLSDSGFYLCASTSEPQETQYFGPGTRLLVL.

CDR3 DNA: TGTGCCACCAGTGATTCCCCGGGACAGGGTGTCGACACCGGGGAGCTGTTTTTT. Translated: CATSDSPGQGVDTGELFF. The rearrangement joins TRBV24-1 to TRBJ2-2; 9 bases align to TRBD1. Losses at the gene ends were 2 bases for V and 3 bases for J; bases not matched to a gene: 9. This CDR3 comprises 18 residues. In germline, CDR1 is KGHDR, CDR2 SFDVKD.

This sequence joins TRBV6-1 and TRBJ2-6; D is uncertain. The germline gives CDR1 MNHNS, CDR2 SASEGT. Trimming stripped 5 bases from V and 4 bases from J, with 12 bases between. The CDR3 loop spans 15 amino acids. CDR3 protein: CASSRAGSGANVLTF. The CDR3 coding sequence is TGTGCCAGCAGTCGGGCAGGATCCGGGGCCAACGTCCTGACTTTC.